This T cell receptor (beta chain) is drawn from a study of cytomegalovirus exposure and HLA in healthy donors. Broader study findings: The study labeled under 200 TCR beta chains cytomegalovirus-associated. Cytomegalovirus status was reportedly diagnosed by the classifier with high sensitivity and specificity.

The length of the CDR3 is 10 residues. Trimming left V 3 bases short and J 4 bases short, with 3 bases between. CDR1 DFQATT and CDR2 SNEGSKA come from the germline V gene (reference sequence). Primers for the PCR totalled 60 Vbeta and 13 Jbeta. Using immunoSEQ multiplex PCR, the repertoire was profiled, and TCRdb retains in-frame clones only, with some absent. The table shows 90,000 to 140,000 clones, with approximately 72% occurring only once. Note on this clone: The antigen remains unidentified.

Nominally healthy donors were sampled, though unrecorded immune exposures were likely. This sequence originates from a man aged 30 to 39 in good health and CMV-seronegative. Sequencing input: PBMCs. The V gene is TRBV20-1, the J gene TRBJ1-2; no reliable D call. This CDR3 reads CSASSYGYTF. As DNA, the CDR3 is TGCAGTGCTAGCTCCTATGGCTACACCTTC.